Following are 5 T cell receptor beta chains from one sample sequenced in a study of molecular identifiers for immune sequencing clone quantification (dated by TCRdb to 2016 to 2019). Libraries came from PCR. Sequencing instrument: Illumina MiSeq. TCRdb ran its own pipeline on the public reads, namely fastp trimming at Q25 and MiXCR clone calling, and kept in-frame beta chains. All rows with the same CDR3 protein become a single entry with the most common DNA and genes. The sample table contains about 18,000 distinct CDR3 sequences; only one count was recorded for 20% to 25% of them. Of the sample, over 6% falls within the top ten clones. The specimen sequenced was naive CD8+ T cells from blood, with Jurkat cell RNA spiked in. The cell subset or site label, read with the paper, signifies: FACS-sorted CD8+CD4-CCR7+CD45RA+ naive T cells. The receptors derive from a human donor in good health. Some libraries in this study had Jurkat cell RNA spiked in.

This clonotype was counted at least ten times. The chain joins TRBV10-1 to TRBJ2-3; no clear D gene. CDR1 is WNHNN and CDR2 is SYGVQD in the germline V gene (reference sequence). The CDR3 runs 11 residues. Between the trimmed V and J ends, which lost 10 bases and 0 bases, there was a span of 5 bases. The DNA for the CDR3 is TGCGCCACTAGTAGCACAGATACGCAGTATTTT. This sequence encodes CATSSTDTQYF.

This rearrangement joins TRBV19 to TRBJ1-1, with TRBD1 matching over 7 bases. J was trimmed by 2 bases and V by 0 bases; bases with no gene match: 9. The germline CDR1 and CDR2 sequences are LNHDA and SQIVND (reference sequence). This CDR3 is 17 amino acids long. The CDR3 nucleotides are TGTGCCAGTAGTATAGACCCCCGACAGGGCGTCAACACTGAAGCTTTCTTT. It translates to CASSIDPRQGVNTEAFF.

This clonotype has more than one count but fewer than ten. The chain links TRBV9 to TRBJ1-1; the match to TRBD1 covers 8 bases. J gave up 5 bases and V 4 bases, and 10 bases lay outside the gene matches. Germline loops: CDR1 SGDLS, CDR2 YYNGEE. The CDR3 covers 15 residues. CDR3 amino acids: CASSTGQGGGTEAFF. The CDR3 DNA reads as TGTGCCAGCAGCACAGGACAGGGTGGAGGAACTGAAGCTTTCTTT.

Turning to this clonotype: The junction departs from germline at one end; a sequencing error may be responsible. The chain combines TRBV5-6 with TRBJ2-1; D not resolved. Germline values: CDR1 SGHDT, CDR2 YYEEEE. CDR3 size: 12 residues. The CDR3 loop reads CASTNTYNKQFF. CDR3 in DNA: TGTGCCAGCACCAACACTTACAATAAGCAGTTCTTC.

Comments on this clonotype: A much larger clone is a single base away; this may be a read error. This chain uses TRBV4-2 with TRBJ2-1; either TRBD1 or TRBD2 may fit D (5 bases each). The germline V gene has CDR1 LGHNA and CDR2 YNFKEQ. This CDR3 comprises 14 residues. The CDR3, as DNA: TGTGCCAGCAGCCAGGGGGTTTCCTACAATGAGCAGTCCTTC. The encoded protein is CASSQGVSYNEQSF.